The rows below give T cell receptor beta chains drawn from one sample of a study of blood T cell repertoires in COVID-19. Some clones are missing from TCRdb's copy, which holds only in-frame ones; the method was immunoSEQ multiplex PCR. In the table there are nearly 250,000 clones, around 90% of which are singletons. The material sequenced was PBMCs or T cells enriched from blood (not recorded which). The receptors come from a man aged 50-60 years who had been exposed to COVID-19. CDR3s include the opening cysteine and the closing phenylalanine or tryptophan. Fields, in order: clone size, J gene, D gene, V gene, CDR3 protein, CDR3 DNA. A D gene is named only where the DNA matches it firmly. Some rows mark clone size as missing; the rest say once, few, many or name a class of expanded clone.

-,TRBJ1-2,TRBD1,TRBV2,CASSRPEQGDNYGYTF,TGTGCCAGCAGCCGACCCGAACAGGGGGATAACTATGGCTACACCTTC
once,TRBJ1-2,-,TRBV29-1,CSVGRADYGYTF,TGCAGCGTTGGCAGGGCGGACTATGGCTACACCTTC
-,TRBJ2-3,TRBD2,TRBV5-1,CASSLGGSADTQYF,TGCGCCAGCAGCTTGGGCGGGAGCGCAGATACGCAGTATTTT
-,TRBJ2-1,-,TRBV27,CASSSSLPGHSYNEQFF,TGTGCCAGCAGTTCTAGTCTCCCGGGACACTCCTACAATGAGCAGTTCTTC
-,TRBJ2-3,TRBD2,TRBV3-1/TRBV3-2,CASSQDWGLAGGSDTQYF,TGTGCCAGCAGCCAAGATTGGGGACTAGCGGGGGGGTCGGATACGCAGTATTTT
once,TRBJ1-4,TRBD1,TRBV18,CASSPPGTATNEKLFF,TGTGCCAGCTCACCACCGGGGACAGCAACTAATGAAAAACTGTTTTTT
-,TRBJ1-4,-,TRBV27,CASRGGRRRNEKLFF,TGTGCCAGCAGGGGGGGGAGGCGCCGTAATGAAAAACTGTTTTTT
-,TRBJ2-5,TRBD1,TRBV10-3,CAIAGTAQETQYF,TGTGCCATCGCCGGGACAGCACAAGAGACCCAGTACTTC
-,TRBJ2-2,-,TRBV4-1,CASSQEGLRANTGELFF,TGCGCCAGCAGCCAAGAGGGCCTCCGCGCGAACACCGGGGAGCTGTTTTTT
once,TRBJ2-7,-,TRBV9,CASSGGDGPYEQYF,TGTGCCAGCAGCGGGGGGGACGGCCCCTACGAGCAGTACTTC
once,TRBJ1-1,TRBD1,TRBV5-1,CASHRGNTGGTEAFF,TGCGCCAGTCACCGGGGAAATACAGGGGGCACTGAAGCTTTCTTT
-,TRBJ1-5,-,TRBV9,CASSRLGGPDQPQHF,TGTGCCAGCAGCCGCCTGGGGGGGCCCGATCAGCCCCAGCATTTT
-,TRBJ2-1,-,TRBV10-2,CASSLVSYNEQFF,TGCGCCAGCAGTCTAGTTTCCTACAATGAGCAGTTCTTC
-,TRBJ1-4,TRBD1,TRBV3-1/TRBV3-2,CASTGGDLLNEKLFF,TGTGCCAGCACAGGGGGCGATCTCCTGAATGAAAAACTGTTTTTT
-,TRBJ1-5,-,TRBV27,CASSSRRGMGNQPQHF,TGTGCCAGCAGTTCGCGTAGGGGGATGGGCAATCAGCCCCAGCATTTT
-,TRBJ1-4,-,TRBV5-4,CASSSTQGFGEKLFF,TGTGCCAGCAGCTCGACACAGGGTTTTGGGGAAAAACTGTTTTTT
-,TRBJ1-1,-,TRBV10-3,CAMRDPGSLNTEAFF,TGTGCCATGCGGGACCCAGGATCTCTGAACACTGAAGCTTTCTTT
once,TRBJ1-6,TRBD1,TRBV7-9,CASSLYGTENSPLHF,TGTGCCAGCAGCCTATACGGGACAGAGAATTCACCCCTCCACTTT
-,TRBJ1-3,-,TRBV13,CASSFNGNTIYF,TGTGCCAGCAGCTTCAATGGAAACACCATATATTTT
-,TRBJ1-2,TRBD1,TRBV4-1,CASSQVWVRGPPYGYTF,TGCGCCAGCAGCCAAGTTTGGGTCAGGGGGCCCCCCTATGGCTACACCTTC
-,TRBJ2-1,TRBD1,TRBV18,CASSPLQDRGLMHNEQFF,TGTGCCAGCTCACCACTCCAGGACAGGGGGCTTATGCACAATGAGCAGTTCTTC
-,TRBJ1-5,-,TRBV19,CASTLRPGENQPQHF,TGTGCCAGTACCCTGCGGCCTGGGGAGAATCAGCCCCAGCATTTT
once,TRBJ1-1,-,TRBV9,CASSREGRAEAFF,TGTGCCAGCAGTAGGGAGGGCAGGGCTGAAGCTTTCTTT
-,TRBJ1-2,TRBD1,TRBV27,CASSISPGGGPSNYGYTF,TGTGCCAGCAGTATATCCCCGGGAGGGGGCCCCTCTAACTATGGCTACACCTTC
-,TRBJ2-3,-,TRBV30,CAWNRDARNTQYF,TGTGCCTGGAACAGGGATGCACGGAATACGCAGTATTTT
-,TRBJ2-7,TRBD2,TRBV5-1,CASTPGPSGAPSSYEQYF,TGCGCCAGCACCCCGGGCCCTAGCGGTGCCCCTTCCTCCTACGAGCAGTACTTC
-,TRBJ2-1,TRBD2,TRBV24-1,CATSDFGGGPYNEQFF,TGTGCCACCAGTGATTTTGGCGGGGGGCCGTACAATGAGCAGTTCTTC
-,TRBJ1-1,TRBD1,TRBV5-8,CASSLARGTGDNTEAFF,TGTGCCAGCAGCTTGGCGAGAGGGACAGGAGATAACACTGAAGCTTTCTTT
-,TRBJ1-6,-,TRBV27,CASTRWTSMRIHSPLHF,TGTGCCAGCACCCGCTGGACATCGATGCGCATTCATTCACCCCTCCACTTT
-,TRBJ2-2,TRBD2,TRBV7-3,CASSSGTSFSGELFF,TGTGCCAGCAGTTCCGGGACTAGCTTTTCCGGGGAGCTGTTTTTT
-,TRBJ2-5,-,TRBV18,CASSRGERIQETQYF,TGTGCCAGCTCTAGGGGTGAGAGAATCCAAGAGACCCAGTACTTC
-,TRBJ1-1,-,TRBV30,CAWSGRGYNTEAFF,TGTGCCTGGAGCGGGAGGGGGTACAACACTGAAGCTTTCTTT
-,TRBJ2-1,-,TRBV7-3,CASSLSSGGDPEQFF,TGTGCCAGCAGCTTAAGTTCAGGCGGGGATCCCGAGCAGTTCTTC
-,TRBJ2-3,TRBD1,TRBV3-1/TRBV3-2,CASSQVQWTGDTQYF,TGTGCCAGCAGCCAAGTCCAATGGACAGGGGATACGCAGTATTTT
-,TRBJ1-1,TRBD1,TRBV18,CASSRTGTEAFF,TGTGCCAGCTCAAGGACAGGGACTGAAGCTTTCTTT
-,TRBJ1-2,-,TRBV6-5,CASLTGWAGVYGYTF,TGTGCCTCTCTTACAGGGTGGGCGGGGGTTTATGGCTACACCTTC
-,TRBJ2-5,TRBD2,TRBV11-1,CASSTPGLTGTQYF,TGTGCCAGCAGCACGCCGGGACTAACGGGGACCCAGTACTTC
-,TRBJ2-1,TRBD1,TRBV5-1,CASTPGQGARQGQFF,TGCGCCAGCACCCCTGGCCAGGGGGCTAGACAAGGGCAGTTCTTC
-,TRBJ1-6,-,TRBV3-1/TRBV3-2,CASSLGSSYNSPLHF,TGTGCCAGCAGCCTAGGGAGCTCCTATAATTCACCCCTCCACTTT
-,TRBJ1-4,-,TRBV11-3,CASSLTPEVELFF,TGTGCCAGCAGCTTAACCCCGGAGGTGGAACTGTTTTTT
-,TRBJ2-1,TRBD2,TRBV28,CASIGTIRSSYNEQFF,TGTGCCAGCATCGGGACTATCAGGAGCTCCTACAATGAGCAGTTCTTC
-,TRBJ2-5,-,TRBV7-3,CASNGGIQETQYF,TGTGCCAGCAACGGGGGAATTCAAGAGACCCAGTACTTC
-,TRBJ1-1,TRBD1,TRBV7-3,CASSLNPGGLPEAFF,TGTGCCAGCAGCTTAAACCCAGGGGGCCTCCCTGAAGCTTTCTTT
-,TRBJ1-2,-,TRBV11-1,CASSLGRGLGYTF,TGTGCCAGCAGCTTAGGCAGGGGTCTTGGCTACACCTTC
-,TRBJ2-7,-,TRBV4-1,CASTATVGQGPYEQYF,TGCGCCAGCACCGCTACGGTGGGGCAGGGGCCCTACGAGCAGTACTTC
-,TRBJ1-6,-,TRBV6-5,CASRPAYNSPLHF,TGTGCCAGCAGACCAGCCTATAATTCACCCCTCCACTTT
-,TRBJ2-3,TRBD2,TRBV27,CASSPIAGGGTDTQYF,TGTGCCAGCAGTCCGATAGCGGGAGGCGGCACAGATACGCAGTATTTT
-,TRBJ2-2,TRBD1,TRBV27,CASSLKGQGAYTGELFF,TGTGCCAGCAGTTTAAAGGGACAGGGGGCATACACCGGGGAGCTGTTTTTT
-,TRBJ2-1,-,TRBV2,CASSSSRVYNEQFF,TGTGCCAGCAGTTCCTCCAGGGTTTACAATGAGCAGTTCTTC
-,TRBJ1-4,-,TRBV4-1,CASSQEGGRTNEKLFF,TGCGCCAGCAGCCAAGAGGGGGGGCGAACTAATGAAAAACTGTTTTTT
-,TRBJ1-5,TRBD1,TRBV2,CASSARDRGKPQHF,TGTGCCAGCAGTGCCCGGGACAGGGGCAAGCCCCAGCATTTT
once,TRBJ1-5,-,TRBV5-1,CASSLAAGIQPQHF,TGCGCCAGCAGCTTGGCGGCAGGGATTCAGCCCCAGCATTTT
-,TRBJ2-2,TRBD2,TRBV3-1/TRBV3-2,CASSQTKGTSGSTGELFF,TGTGCCAGCAGCCAAACTAAGGGGACTAGCGGGAGCACCGGGGAGCTGTTTTTT